Presented here are 23 T cell receptor beta chains from one specimen sequenced in a study of vaccination and CD4 T cells after COVID-19. These receptors lack a known antigen. The Oncomine TCR Beta short-read assay sequenced DNA from cultured CD4+ T cells. TCRdb re-called the PCR reads through MiXCR, storing one row per CDR3 protein. The sample includes some 20,000 distinct CDR3 sequences, 60% of them seen just once. Described treatment: approximately 10-day PBMC culture with coronavirus spike peptide pools or control peptides (ViraFEST assay). The starting material was CD4+ T cells from blood, cultured in vitro, obtained after SARS-CoV-2 vaccination. The receptor set was obtained from a human donor who had recovered from COVID-19.

This rearrangement joins TRBV19 to TRBJ2-1; the match to TRBD2 covers 11 bases. The CDR3 consists of 16 residues. The germline V gene has CDR1 LNHDA and CDR2 SQIVND (reference sequence). After removal of 4 bases from V and 4 bases from J, the junction contained 6 bases not matched to a gene. CDR3 in amino acids: CASSRGTSGAYNEQFF. In DNA, the CDR3 is TGTGCCAGTAGTAGGGGGACTAGCGGAGCTTACAATGAGCAGTTCTTC.

CDR3 nucleotide sequence: TGCAGTGCTAGTGGGGTAACAGGGGGGAACTATGGCTACACCTTC. This encodes CSASGVTGGNYGYTF. The V and J genes are TRBV20-1 and TRBJ1-2; 8 bases are a match to TRBD1. With V trimmed by 3 bases and J by 2 bases, 8 bases remained unmatched. Looked up from germline, CDR1 is DFQATT and CDR2 is SNEGSKA (reference sequence). CDR3 size: 15 residues.

J is TRBJ1-1 and V is TRBV11-2; 8 bases match TRBD1. The V segment lost 2 bases and the J segment 7 bases; nucleotides outside the gene matches: 3. CDR1 and CDR2 from the germline V gene are SGHAT and FQNNGV. The CDR3 length is 13 residues. Written as DNA, the CDR3 is TGTGCCAGCAGCTTACTACAGGGGGGTGAAGCTTTCTTT. Its translation: CASSLLQGGEAFF.

The V and J genes are TRBV7-2 and TRBJ2-7; 11 nucleotides agree with TRBD2. CDR3 length: 16 amino acids. V trimming: 3 bases; J trimming: 2 bases; junction bases outside the gene matches: 6. Per the germline V gene, CDR1 is SGHTA and CDR2 is FQGNSA. CDR3 bases: TGTGCCAGCAGCTTCGACGGGACTAGCGGAACCTACGAGCAGTACTTC. Protein product: CASSFDGTSGTYEQYF.

The chain recombines TRBV20-1 with TRBJ2-1; unclear D gene. This CDR3 region has 15 residues. Trimming took 2 bases from V and 1 from J, leaving 12 bases between them. Looked up from germline, CDR1 is DFQATT and CDR2 is SNEGSKA (reference sequence). The CDR3 bases are TGCAGTGCTAGAAACCTGGCTGTTTCCTACAATGAGCAGTTCTTC. Translated, it gives CSARNLAVSYNEQFF.

This clonotype came up a few times. The chain is built from TRBV5-4 and TRBJ2-1; D not certain. The CDR3 runs to 13 residues. Germline CDR1 and CDR2: SGHNT and YYREEE (reference sequence). V was trimmed by 0 bases and J by 8 bases, leaving 9 bases between them. The CDR3: CASSLVGTHEQFF. As DNA, the CDR3 is TGTGCCAGCAGCTTGGTAGGCACGCATGAGCAGTTCTTC. Using reference TRBV5-4 and TRBJ2-1 for the parts outside the CDR3, the full variable domain is ETGVTQSPTHLIKTRGQQVTLRCSSQSGHNTVSWYQQALGQGPQFIFQYYREEENGRGNFPPRFSGLQFPNYSSELNVNALELDDSALYLCASSLVGTHEQFFGPGTRLTVL.

This clonotype was counted a few times. The chain has TRBV30 and TRBJ1-2, with 11 bases lining up with TRBD1. CDR3 length: 14 amino acids. Germline V gene data show CDR1 as GTSNPN and CDR2 as SVGIG (reference sequence). V trimming: 1 base; J trimming: 8 bases; junction bases outside the gene matches: 6. The CDR3 DNA reads TGTGCCTGGAGTGCCGGGACAGGGGGTTTGGGCTACACCTTC. This translates into CAWSAGTGGLGYTF. The whole variable domain, remainder taken from reference TRBV30 and TRBJ1-2, is SQTIHQWPATLVQPVGSPLSLECTVEGTSNPNLYWYRQAAGRGLQLLFYSVGIGQISSEVPQNLSASRPQDRQFILSSKKLLLSDSGFYLCAWSAGTGGLGYTFGSGTRLTVV.

This clonotype was counted between two and nine times. This rearrangement joins TRBV20-1 to TRBJ2-3, with D uncertain. With 1 base removed from V and 4 bases from J, the gap between germline ends came to 6 bases. Germline values: CDR1 DFQATT, CDR2 SNEGSKA (reference sequence). This CDR3 has 12 residues. CDR3 amino acids: CSARVTADTQYF. For the CDR3, the DNA is TGCAGTGCTAGAGTCACGGCAGATACGCAGTATTTT.

This chain uses TRBV2 with TRBJ1-1; D remains unclear. V lost 5 bases and J lost 1, with 11 bases in between. Germline V gives CDR1 SNHLY, CDR2 FYNNEI. CDR3 length: 14 amino acids. CDR3 sequence: CASSFSNKNTEAFF. The CDR3 DNA follows: TGTGCCAGCAGTTTCAGTAACAAGAACACTGAAGCTTTCTTT.

V gene TRBV10-3 combines with J gene TRBJ1-2; 11 nucleotides align to TRBD1. CDR3 size: 15 residues. CDR1 and CDR2 (germline): ENHRY, SYGVKD. V lost 4 bases, J lost 5 bases, and 6 bases stayed unmatched. As DNA, the CDR3 is TGTGCCATCAGTGCCGGACAGGGGGCGGATTATGGCTACACCTTC. The encoded protein is CAISAGQGADYGYTF.

The rearrangement uses TRBV30 and TRBJ1-1; maybe TRBD1 (6 bases). CDR3 length: 15 amino acids. V lost 2 bases to trimming and J lost 0 bases, with 13 bases between them. The germline V gene has CDR1 GTSNPN and CDR2 SVGIG (reference sequence). In DNA, the CDR3 is TGTGCCTGGAGTTTACTTGACAGGATGAACACTGAAGCTTTCTTT. Translation: CAWSLLDRMNTEAFF. The whole variable domain, remainder taken from reference TRBV30 and TRBJ1-1, is SQTIHQWPATLVQPVGSPLSLECTVEGTSNPNLYWYRQAAGRGLQLLFYSVGIGQISSEVPQNLSASRPQDRQFILSSKKLLLSDSGFYLCAWSLLDRMNTEAFFGQGTRLTVV.

The V call is TRBV5-5, the J call TRBJ1-2, with 8 bases aligning to TRBD1. Trimming took 3 bases from V and 6 from J; bases not matched to a gene: 4. CDR3 length: 13 amino acids. Looked up from germline, CDR1 is SGHKS and CDR2 is YYEKEE (reference sequence). In nucleotides, the CDR3 is TGTGCCAGCAGCTCGACAGGGGAAAATGGCTACACCTTC. This translates into CASSSTGENGYTF. The whole variable domain, remainder taken from reference TRBV5-5 and TRBJ1-2, is DAGVTQSPTHLIKTRGQQVTLRCSPISGHKSVSWYQQVLGQGPQFIFQYYEKEERGRGNFPDRFSARQFPNYSSELNVNALLLGDSALYLCASSSTGENGYTFGSGTRLTVV.

This sequence joins TRBV18 and TRBJ2-6; maybe TRBD1 (5 bases). This CDR3 is built from 14 residues. Trimming stripped 6 bases from V and 0 bases from J, with 6 bases between. CDR1 KGHSH and CDR2 LQKENI come from the germline V gene. CDR3 bases: TGTGCCAGCTCCGACAGCTCTGGGGCCAACGTCCTGACTTTC. The encoded protein is CASSDSSGANVLTF. Using reference TRBV18 and TRBJ2-6 for the parts outside the CDR3, the full variable domain is NAGVMQNPRHLVRRRGQEARLRCSPMKGHSHVYWYRQLPEEGLKFMVYLQKENIIDESGMPKERFSAEFPKEGPSILRIQQVVRGDSAAYFCASSDSSGANVLTFGAGSRLTVL.

In its sample, this clonotype was seen a few times. V and J are TRBV27 and TRBJ2-1, with 9 positions matching TRBD2. The CDR3 is 17 residues long. V trimming: 0 bases; J trimming: 4 bases; junction bases outside the gene matches: 7. Germline CDR1 MNHEY, CDR2 SMNVEV (reference sequence). The chain's CDR3 is CASSLSLTSGGYNEQFF. The CDR3, as DNA: TGTGCCAGCAGTTTATCCTTGACTAGCGGCGGGTACAATGAGCAGTTCTTC.

The rearrangement links TRBV20-1 to TRBJ2-5; 10 bases match TRBD2. This CDR3 contains 16 residues. The junction had 15 bases not matched to a gene; V was cut back by 6 bases and J by 5 bases. CDR1 and CDR2 from the germline V gene are DFQATT and SNEGSKA (reference sequence). CDR3 nucleotides: TGCAGTGCACAGCGGGCTAGCGGGAGAACGGTGGAGACCCAGTACTTC. It encodes CSAQRASGRTVETQYF.

This chain links TRBV20-1 with TRBJ2-5; D is unresolved. V dropped 1 base and J dropped 1 base, with 1 base sitting between them. This CDR3 is 11 amino acids long. The germline V gene encodes CDR1 DFQATT and CDR2 SNEGSKA (reference sequence). The CDR3 spells CSARVQETQYF. In nucleotides, the CDR3 is TGCAGTGCTAGAGTCCAAGAGACCCAGTACTTC.

V usage is TRBV28 and J usage is TRBJ1-1; unclear D gene. V was pared by 6 bases and J by 0 bases, with 14 bases between. The CDR3 contains 15 residues. Germline V gene data show CDR1 as MDHEN and CDR2 as SYDVKM. CDR3 protein: CASSPAIAMNTEAFF. For the CDR3, the DNA is TGTGCCAGCAGCCCCGCAATTGCAATGAACACTGAAGCTTTCTTT.

The V gene is TRBV20-1, the J gene TRBJ2-3; D is uncertain. CDR1 is DFQATT and CDR2 is SNEGSKA in the germline V gene (reference sequence). The length of the CDR3 is 12 residues. The V and J ends lost 3 bases and 2 bases respectively, with 6 bases between them. In nucleotides, the CDR3 is TGCAGTGCTAGGGGTAACACAGATACGCAGTATTTT. The encoded protein is CSARGNTDTQYF.

The chain is built from TRBV7-2 and TRBJ2-7, with 11 positions matching TRBD2. CDR1 SGHTA and CDR2 FQGNSA come from the germline V gene. The CDR3 covers 18 residues. V lost 1 base to trimming and J lost 0 bases; unmatched junction nucleotides: 8. The CDR3 sequence: CASSLVASGRIGSYEQYF. CDR3 DNA: TGTGCCAGCAGCTTAGTGGCTAGCGGGAGGATCGGCTCCTACGAGCAGTACTTC.

This clonotype has more than one count but fewer than ten. The chain is built from TRBV6-1 and TRBJ1-5, with 8 bases aligning to TRBD1. CDR1 MNHNS and CDR2 SASEGT come from the germline V gene. The CDR3 totals 15 residues. With V trimmed by 6 bases and J by 0 bases, 4 bases remained unmatched. CDR3 loop: CASSPTGDSNQPQHF. CDR3 sequence (DNA): TGTGCCAGCAGCCCGACAGGGGATAGCAATCAGCCCCAGCATTTT.

V usage is TRBV20-1 and J usage is TRBJ1-2, with D unclear. V was shortened by 2 bases and J by 1 base, with 14 bases between the two germline ends. Germline V gives CDR1 DFQATT, CDR2 SNEGSKA (reference sequence). The CDR3 covers 15 residues. Here the CDR3 reads CSARFGQFLNYGYTF. The CDR3 DNA is TGCAGTGCTAGATTTGGTCAGTTCCTTAACTATGGCTACACCTTC.

This clonotype was observed a few times. The chain joins TRBV27 to TRBJ1-1; weak D call: TRBD1 (6 bases). The CDR3 totals 16 residues. Germline V gene sequence: CDR1 MNHEY, CDR2 SMNVEV (reference sequence). Trimming left V 5 bases short and J 0 bases short, with 16 bases between. The CDR3 sequence: CASSPQGRSVNTEAFF. CDR3 DNA sequence: TGTGCCAGCAGTCCACAGGGTAGGTCCGTGAACACTGAAGCTTTCTTT.

The rearrangement links TRBV11-3 to TRBJ1-3; unclear D gene. This CDR3 is built from 14 residues. CDR1 SGHNT and CDR2 YENEEA come from the germline V gene. V gave up 0 bases and J gave up 1 base, with 4 bases separating them. The DNA of the CDR3 is TGTGCCAGCAGCTTAGATTATTCTGGAAACACCATATATTTT. It encodes CASSLDYSGNTIYF.